This TCR beta chain originates from a study of T cell responses to AZD1222 COVID-19 vaccine. Turning to the study itself: Second-dose recipients at about 4 or about 12 weeks were treated as one pooled group.

Repertoires were generated with immunoSEQ multiplex PCR, while TCRdb's copy carries only in-frame clones and drops some. The sample lists about 66,000 clones, less than 90% occurring once. Concerning this clone itself: Its target is unknown.

Germline lookup yields CDR1 MGHRA and CDR2 YSYEKL. This CDR3 is built from 13 residues. Deletions cut 1 base from V and 7 bases from J, with 7 bases between. Study outcomes and limitations: Reports say nearly half of spike-specific TCRs go after unmutated variant regions. Donors were largely white British and mainly female; clonal diversity was possibly underestimated. Two AZD1222 doses significantly raised spike-specific TCR breadth and depth over controls.

This TCR was recovered from an adult in good health. V and J are TRBV4-1 and TRBJ2-2; D perhaps matches TRBD2 (6 bases). Sequences were derived from peripheral blood, sampled on day 0 of AZD1222 vaccination. CDR3 sequence (DNA): TGCGCCAGCAGCCAAGTGCGGGACGGGGAGCTGTTTTTT. This encodes CASSQVRDGELFF.